The 5 T cell receptor beta chains presented below share a single source sample, sequenced in a study of T cells in Graves' hyperthyroidism and ophthalmopathy. Amplification yielded TCR beta CDR3 regions, with RNA transcripts as the source. The HTBI set primed first-round TCR CDR3 RT-PCR. MiXCR, run by TCRdb on the multiplex PCR reads, gives a single entry per CDR3 protein. The data show 410,000 or so distinct CDR3 sequences, roughly 15% seen once. The source material was blood. The receptors originated from a man aged 18 to 30 with Graves' ophthalmopathy.

This clonotype has a count of ten or more. The chain combines TRBV20-1 with TRBJ2-5, with 7 bases identical to TRBD2. The CDR3 is made up of 14 amino acids. Germline V gene sequence: CDR1 DFQATT, CDR2 SNEGSKA (reference sequence). V lost 4 bases to trimming and J lost 2 bases; unmatched junction nucleotides: 7. For the CDR3, the DNA is TGCAGTGCTACCCCGGGACTAACACAAGAGACCCAGTACTTC. Translated, it gives CSATPGLTQETQYF.

This clonotype was seen a few times. V and J are TRBV19 and TRBJ1-5; D not certain. Between the trimmed V and J ends, which lost 3 bases and 6 bases, there was a span of 12 bases. The length of the CDR3 is 14 residues. The germline V gene encodes CDR1 LNHDA and CDR2 SQIVND (reference sequence). In nucleotides, the CDR3 is TGTGCCAGTAGTATGGAGCTCGTGGGTCAGCCCCAGCATTTT. Its translation is CASSMELVGQPQHF.

This clonotype was recorded at least ten times. The J gene is TRBJ2-3, the V gene TRBV27, with TRBD2 matching over 9 bases. Per germline, CDR1 MNHEY and CDR2 SMNVEV (reference sequence). This CDR3 region has 18 residues. J lost 6 bases, V lost 0 bases, and 13 bases had no gene match. CDR3 protein: CASSLSETSGWVADTQYF. CDR3 DNA: TGTGCCAGCAGTTTATCGGAGACTAGCGGTTGGGTTGCTGATACGCAGTATTTT.

This clonotype was seen only a few times. The junction differs from germline at one of its ends, possibly a read error. The rearrangement links TRBV18 to TRBJ2-2, with 8 bases aligning to TRBD1. Looked up from germline, CDR1 is KGHSH and CDR2 is LQKENI. The CDR3 has 14 residues. The CDR3 DNA sequence: TGTGCCAGCACCCGACAGGGGAACACCGAGGAGCTGTTTTTT. Translating gives CASTRQGNTEELFF.

This clonotype was recorded a few times. The CDR3 nucleotides are TGCAGCGCAACTAGCGGGCTGACAGATACGCAGTATTTT. It encodes CSATSGLTDTQYF. The chain couples TRBV20-1 to TRBJ2-3; 9 bases align to TRBD2. Germline CDR1 and CDR2: DFQATT and SNEGSKA (reference sequence). The length of the CDR3 is 13 residues.